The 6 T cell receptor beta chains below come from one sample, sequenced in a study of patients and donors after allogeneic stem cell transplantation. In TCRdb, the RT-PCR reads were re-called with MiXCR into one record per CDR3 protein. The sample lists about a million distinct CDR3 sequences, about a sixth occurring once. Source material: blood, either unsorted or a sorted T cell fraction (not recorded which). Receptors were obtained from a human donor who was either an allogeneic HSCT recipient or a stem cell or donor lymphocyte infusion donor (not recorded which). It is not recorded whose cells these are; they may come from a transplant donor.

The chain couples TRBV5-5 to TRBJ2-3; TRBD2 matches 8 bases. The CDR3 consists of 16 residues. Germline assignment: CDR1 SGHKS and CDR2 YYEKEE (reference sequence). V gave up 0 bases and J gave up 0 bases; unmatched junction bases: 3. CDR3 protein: CASSLDLAGSTDTQYF. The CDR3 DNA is TGTGCCAGCAGCTTGGACCTAGCGGGTAGCACAGATACGCAGTATTTT.

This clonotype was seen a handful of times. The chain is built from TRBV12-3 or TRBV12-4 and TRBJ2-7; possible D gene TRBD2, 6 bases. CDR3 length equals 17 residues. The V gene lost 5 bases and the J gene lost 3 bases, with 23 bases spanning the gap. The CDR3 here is CASSPPAYGRGFYEQYF. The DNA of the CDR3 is TGTGCCAGCAGTCCCCCAGCCTATGGCCGGGGGTTCTACGAGCAGTACTTC.

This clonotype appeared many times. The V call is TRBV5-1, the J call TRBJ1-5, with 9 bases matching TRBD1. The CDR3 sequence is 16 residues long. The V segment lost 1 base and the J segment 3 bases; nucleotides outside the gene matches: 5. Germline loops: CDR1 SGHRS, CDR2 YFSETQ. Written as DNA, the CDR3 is TGCGCCAGCAGCTTGTCCGGGACAGGGAACAATCAGCCCCAGCATTTT. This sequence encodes CASSLSGTGNNQPQHF. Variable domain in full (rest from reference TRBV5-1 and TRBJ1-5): KAGVTQTPRYLIKTRGQQVTLSCSPISGHRSVSWYQQTPGQGLQFLFEYFSETQRNKGNFPGRFSGRQFSNSRSEMNVSTLELGDSALYLCASSLSGTGNNQPQHFGDGTRLSIL.

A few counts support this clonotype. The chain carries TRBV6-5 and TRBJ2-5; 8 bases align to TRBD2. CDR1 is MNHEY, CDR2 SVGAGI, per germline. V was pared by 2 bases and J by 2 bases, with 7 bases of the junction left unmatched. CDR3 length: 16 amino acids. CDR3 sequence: CASSYGSGGGQETQYF. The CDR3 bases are TGTGCCAGCAGTTACGGGTCTGGCGGGGGGCAAGAGACCCAGTACTTC.

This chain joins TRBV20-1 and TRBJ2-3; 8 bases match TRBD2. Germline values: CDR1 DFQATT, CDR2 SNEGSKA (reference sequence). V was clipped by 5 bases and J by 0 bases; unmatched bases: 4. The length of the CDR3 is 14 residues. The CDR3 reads CSAPPSGSTDTQYF. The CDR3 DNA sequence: TGCAGTGCTCCACCTAGCGGGAGCACAGATACGCAGTATTTT.

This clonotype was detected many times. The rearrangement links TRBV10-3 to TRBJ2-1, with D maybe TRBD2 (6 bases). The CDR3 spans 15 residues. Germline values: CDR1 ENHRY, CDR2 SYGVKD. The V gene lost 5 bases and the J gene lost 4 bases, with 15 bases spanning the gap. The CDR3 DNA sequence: TGTGCCATCAGTCCGACTAGTCGGGGGTACAATGAGCAGTTCTTC. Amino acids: CAISPTSRGYNEQFF.